This TCR beta chain derives from a study of T-cell reconstitution after alpha-beta-depleted transplantation in children. During its preparation, the TCRbeta library received unique molecular identifiers. In TCRdb, the PCR reads were re-called with MiXCR into one record per CDR3 protein. The sample holds some 640,000 distinct CDR3 sequences; around a sixth are singletons and the top ten take about 1.1%. With V trimmed by 5 bases and J by 3 bases, 3 bases remained unmatched. Germline lookup yields CDR1 SEHNR and CDR2 FQNEAQ (reference sequence). The CDR3 sequence is 13 residues long. This receptor was obtained from a human donor who donated a stem cell graft to a child with acute myeloid leukemia. The rearrangement links TRBV7-9 to TRBJ2-5; 7 positions match TRBD1. Sequenced material: PBMCs from the stem cell graft donor, taken from the stem cell graft. CDR3: CASSDRVKETQYF. The CDR3, as DNA: TGTGCCAGCAGCGACAGGGTCAAAGAGACCCAGTACTTC.